The present entry profiles one TCR beta chain with its context. Per the original methods: Amplifying reference gene primers gave estimates of nucleated cell counts. Assay used: immunoSEQ multiplex PCR; TCRdb lists only in-frame clones, some missing. The DNA was the basis for D and trimming; V, J and clone size are from that table. Altogether roughly 190,000 clones are present, 85% being singletons, with the ten largest covering roughly 7.7%. The CDR3 has 16 residues. After removal of 4 bases from V and 4 bases from J, the junction contained 9 bases not matched to a gene. Germline V gene data show CDR1 as LGHDT and CDR2 as YNNKEL (reference sequence). The data are from a study of blood T cell repertoires in COVID-19. At the level of the study: Acute-phase and convalescent COVID-19 samples originated in the United States, Italy and Spain.

This TCR derives from a woman in her fifties or sixties with acute or convalescent COVID-19. The sequenced material came from peripheral blood. The chain joins TRBV3-1 (or the pseudogene TRBV3-2) to TRBJ2-3, with 9 bases that match TRBD2. Here the CDR3 DNA reads TGTGCCAGCAGCCTAACAGCGGGAGGAGAGGCAGATACGCAGTATTTT. Its translation is CASSLTAGGEADTQYF.